The 4 T cell receptor beta chains presented below share a single source sample, sequenced in a study of beta chain features in type 1 diabetes (dated by TCRdb to the late 2010s). Libraries were built with the immunoSEQ multiplex PCR assay. All of the isolated RNA was reverse transcribed with the High Capacity cDNA Reverse Transcription Kit, so expressed TCRB transcripts were sequenced. TCRdb obtained this table from immuneACCESS and retained in-frame rearrangements with V and J assigned. These tables miss some clones; where compared with another copy, unresolved V genes account for less than half of the shortfall, and the remainder is unexplained. The sample data list approximately 340,000 clones, and over 13% of these were observed just once. The ten largest make up roughly 0.017% of the sample. Sequencing was carried out using naive CD4+ T cells from blood. The cell subset or site tag for this specimen amounts to: true naive CD4+ T cells. The origin of the receptors is a woman aged 18-35 years in good health.

The CDR3 DNA is TGTGCCAGCAGCTTCGGGACAAATAGCAATCAGCCCCAGCATTTT. It specifies CASSFGTNSNQPQHF. The rearrangement uses TRBV5-4 and TRBJ1-5, with D possibly being TRBD1 (6 bases). Per germline, CDR1 SGHNT and CDR2 YYREEE (reference sequence). V dropped 2 bases and J dropped 0 bases, with 9 bases sitting between them. The CDR3 totals 15 residues.

This clone was seen more than once but under ten times. This chain connects TRBV7-9 to TRBJ2-7, with D perhaps TRBD1 (5 bases). V was pared by 5 bases and J by 3 bases, with 8 bases between. This CDR3 spans 12 amino acids. Germline values: CDR1 SEHNR, CDR2 FQNEAQ (reference sequence). Written as DNA, the CDR3 is TGTGCCAGCAGCGGTGACAGCTACGAGCAGTACTTC. Its translation: CASSGDSYEQYF.

This clone was detected a few times. This chain uses TRBV30 with TRBJ2-1; TRBD2 agrees at 9 bases. The V segment lost 2 bases and the J segment 4 bases; nucleotides outside the gene matches: 6. The CDR3 is 15 residues long. Looked up from germline, CDR1 is GTSNPN and CDR2 is SVGIG (reference sequence). The CDR3 bases are TGTGCCTGGAGTATTAGCGGGGGTCCGTACAATGAGCAGTTCTTC. Protein sequence: CAWSISGGPYNEQFF.

The rearrangement links TRBV28 to TRBJ2-7, with D possibly matching TRBD2 (5 bases). V lost 7 bases to trimming and J lost 3 bases, with 19 bases between them. Germline V gene data show CDR1 as MDHEN and CDR2 as SYDVKM. The CDR3 length is 15 residues. The CDR3 DNA is TGTGCCAGCACCCAAGGCGTAGGGAGAATCTACGAGCAGTACTTC. It is translated as CASTQGVGRIYEQYF.